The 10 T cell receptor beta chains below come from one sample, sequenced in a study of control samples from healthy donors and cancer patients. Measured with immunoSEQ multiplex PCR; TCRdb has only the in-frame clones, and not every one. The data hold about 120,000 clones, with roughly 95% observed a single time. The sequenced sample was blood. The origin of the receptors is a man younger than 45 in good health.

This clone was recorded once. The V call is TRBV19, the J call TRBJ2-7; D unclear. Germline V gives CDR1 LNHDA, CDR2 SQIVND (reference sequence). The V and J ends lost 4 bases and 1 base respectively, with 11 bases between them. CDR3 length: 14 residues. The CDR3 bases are TGTGCCAGTAGTACCCTAGTGAAATCCTACGAGCAGTACTTC. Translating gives CASSTLVKSYEQYF. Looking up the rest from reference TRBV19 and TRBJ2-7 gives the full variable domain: DGGITQSPKYLFRKEGQNVTLSCEQNLNHDAMYWYRQDPGQGLRLIYYSQIVNDFQKGDIAEGYSVSREKKESFPLTVTSAQKNPTAFYLCASSTLVKSYEQYFGPGTRLTVT.

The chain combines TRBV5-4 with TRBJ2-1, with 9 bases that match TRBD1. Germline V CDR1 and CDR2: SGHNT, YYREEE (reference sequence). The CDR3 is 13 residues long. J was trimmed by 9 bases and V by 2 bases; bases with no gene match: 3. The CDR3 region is CASSLYRGPEQFF. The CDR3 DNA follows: TGTGCCAGCAGCTTATACAGGGGGCCTGAGCAGTTCTTC.

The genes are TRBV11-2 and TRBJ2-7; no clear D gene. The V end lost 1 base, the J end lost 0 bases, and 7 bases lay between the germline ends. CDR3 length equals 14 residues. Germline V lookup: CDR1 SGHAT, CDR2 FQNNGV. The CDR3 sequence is CASSLVAVSYEQYF. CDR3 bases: TGTGCCAGCAGCTTAGTGGCCGTCTCCTACGAGCAGTACTTC.

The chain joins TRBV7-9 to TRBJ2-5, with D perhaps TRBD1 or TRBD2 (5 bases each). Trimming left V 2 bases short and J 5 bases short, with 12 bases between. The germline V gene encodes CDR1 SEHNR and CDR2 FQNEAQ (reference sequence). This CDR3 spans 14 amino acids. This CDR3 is CASSLRDGGETQYF. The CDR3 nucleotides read TGTGCCAGCAGCTTAAGGGACGGCGGGGAGACCCAGTACTTC.

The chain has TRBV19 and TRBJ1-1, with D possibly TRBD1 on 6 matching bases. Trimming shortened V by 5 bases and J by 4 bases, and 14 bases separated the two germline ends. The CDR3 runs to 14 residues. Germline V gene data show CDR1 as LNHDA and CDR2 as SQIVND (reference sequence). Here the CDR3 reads CASSVVGGATEAFF. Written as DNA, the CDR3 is TGTGCCAGTAGTGTCGTGGGGGGGGCCACTGAAGCTTTCTTT.

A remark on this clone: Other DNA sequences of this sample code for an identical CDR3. CDR3 region: CASSLTGVGTEAFF. DNA of the CDR3: TGTGCCAGCAGCTTGACAGGGGTCGGCACTGAAGCTTTCTTT. The J gene is TRBJ1-1, the V gene TRBV7-9; 8 bases map to TRBD1. The CDR3 sequence is 14 residues long. With 3 bases clipped from V and 4 bases from J, the junction kept 4 bases outside the gene matches. Germline-derived CDR1 and CDR2 are SEHNR and FQNEAQ (reference sequence).

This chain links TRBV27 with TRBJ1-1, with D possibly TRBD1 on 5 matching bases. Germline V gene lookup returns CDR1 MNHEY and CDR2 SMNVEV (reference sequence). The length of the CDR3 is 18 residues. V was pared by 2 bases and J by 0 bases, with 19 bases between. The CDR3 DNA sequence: TGTGCCAGCAGTTTAAATGGGGGGTGGGGACTGCTGAACACTGAAGCTTTCTTT. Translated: CASSLNGGWGLLNTEAFF.

The CDR3 here is CASRWMAGSSYNSPLHF. The CDR3 DNA sequence: TGCGCCAGCCGCTGGATGGCAGGGAGCTCCTATAATTCACCCCTCCACTTT. The chain recombines TRBV4-3 with TRBJ1-6, with D maybe TRBD1 (5 bases). CDR3 length equals 17 residues. Looked up from germline, CDR1 is LGHNA and CDR2 is YSLEER. The V gene lost 8 bases and the J gene lost 0 bases, with 17 bases spanning the gap.

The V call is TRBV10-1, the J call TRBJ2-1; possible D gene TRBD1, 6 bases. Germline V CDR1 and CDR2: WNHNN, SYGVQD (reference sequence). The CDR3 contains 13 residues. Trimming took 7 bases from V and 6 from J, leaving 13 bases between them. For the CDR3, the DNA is TGCGCCAGCACCGAGACAGGTTGCAATGAGCAGTTCTTC. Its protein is CASTETGCNEQFF.

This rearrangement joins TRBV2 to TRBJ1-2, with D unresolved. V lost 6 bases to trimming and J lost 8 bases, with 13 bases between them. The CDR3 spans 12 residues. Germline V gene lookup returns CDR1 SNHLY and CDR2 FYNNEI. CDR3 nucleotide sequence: TGTGCCAGCAGATCAGACCGAGAAGGCTACACCTTC. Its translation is CASRSDREGYTF.